Given below is one T cell receptor beta chain in context. Individuals drawn from approximately 26 US areas were roughly 18 to 89 years old. Cohorts were determined from participant-reported clinical history. This record belongs to a study of blood T cell repertoires in COVID-19. In the study overall: Sources were T cells, B-cell-depleted T cells, or PBMCs; the material itself was cDNA or gDNA.

In the original processing: Amplification from reference gene primers served as the basis for estimated nucleated cell counts. Clones were sequenced by immunoSEQ multiplex PCR, and TCRdb holds only the in-frame ones, with some missing. The V and J calls and clone size come from that table; D and trimming were worked out from the DNA. The table includes about 150,000 clones, about 79% detected once. Material: PBMCs or T cells enriched from blood (not recorded which). The sequence was obtained from a man aged 45 to 65 who had recovered from COVID-19.

CDR3 nucleotide sequence: TGTGCCAGCAGTGACTTCTCCAATGAGCAGTTCTTC. This codes for CASSDFSNEQFF. This sequence joins TRBV25-1 and TRBJ2-1; D call uncertain. Trimming left V 3 bases short and J 6 bases short, with 6 bases between. The CDR3 covers 12 residues. Germline V gene data show CDR1 as MGHDK and CDR2 as SYGVNS.